The T cell receptor beta chain described here comes from a study of blood T cell repertoires in COVID-19. Measured with immunoSEQ multiplex PCR; TCRdb has only the in-frame clones, and not every one. This table has over 80,000 clones, about 88% appearing once. CDR1 SEHNR and CDR2 FQNEAQ come from the germline V gene (reference sequence). V gave up 5 bases and J gave up 2 bases, with 13 bases separating them. The CDR3 spans 15 residues. The sample taken for sequencing was peripheral blood. This chain connects TRBV7-9 to TRBJ2-1; tentative D call: TRBD2 (6 bases). The source is a woman aged 80 or over with acute or convalescent COVID-19. The CDR3 sequence is CASSARDLTYNEQFF. In DNA form, the CDR3 reads TGTGCCAGCAGCGCCCGGGACTTGACCTACAATGAGCAGTTCTTC.